The 16 T cell receptor beta chains listed next were all sequenced from one sample in a study of T cell changes during pregnancy in multiple sclerosis. Generated by immunoSEQ multiplex PCR, the TCRdb table keeps only in-frame clones and is missing some. The table has tens of thousands of clones, roughly 80% seen once. This specimen was CD4+ T cells from peripheral blood mononuclear cells, taken before pregnancy. These receptors were collected from a female donor with multiple sclerosis, enrolled in a pregnancy study.

This chain uses TRBV19 with TRBJ1-2; D remains unclear. Trimming took 4 bases from V and 4 from J, leaving 16 bases between them. The CDR3 has 15 residues. CDR1 and CDR2 from the germline V gene are LNHDA and SQIVND (reference sequence). The CDR3 is CASSTQKTSGYGYTF. For the CDR3, the DNA is TGTGCCAGTAGTACTCAAAAAACGTCGGGCTATGGCTACACCTTC.

The rearrangement links TRBV16 to TRBJ1-5; D gene uncertain. Germline values: CDR1 KGHSY, CDR2 FQNENV. The CDR3 contains 14 residues. Trimming stripped 3 bases from V and 3 bases from J, with 9 bases between. In DNA, the CDR3 is TGTGCCAGCAGCCACCAGGAACTCAATCAGCCCCAGCATTTT. This encodes CASSHQELNQPQHF.

This chain links TRBV6-1 with TRBJ2-2, with TRBD2 as a possible D gene (5 bases). Between the trimmed V and J ends, which lost 6 bases and 6 bases, there was a span of 11 bases. The CDR3 has 13 residues. CDR1 and CDR2 (germline): MNHNS, SASEGT. Here the CDR3 reads CASSRSGAGELFF. The DNA for the CDR3 is TGTGCCAGCAGCAGATCCGGGGCCGGGGAGCTGTTTTTT.

The gene calls are TRBV5-1 and TRBJ1-6, with D maybe TRBD1 (5 bases). Trimming removed 3 bases from V and 10 bases from J, with 8 bases in between. This CDR3 is 12 amino acids long. Germline CDR1 and CDR2: SGHRS and YFSETQ. The CDR3 sequence: CASSSTGSPLHF. The CDR3, as DNA: TGCGCCAGCAGCTCCACAGGATCACCCCTCCACTTT.

The chain links TRBV2 to TRBJ2-7, with D tentatively TRBD1 (6 bases). With 3 bases removed from V and 3 bases from J, the gap between germline ends came to 12 bases. The CDR3 consists of 14 residues. The germline V gene has CDR1 SNHLY and CDR2 FYNNEI. CDR3 loop: CASSETGVNYEQYF. The CDR3 DNA is TGTGCCAGCAGTGAGACAGGTGTGAACTACGAGCAGTACTTC.

The chain carries TRBV30 and TRBJ2-5, with 7 bases fitting TRBD1. This CDR3 is built from 14 residues. V gave up 5 bases and J gave up 1 base; unmatched junction bases: 7. Germline-derived CDR1 and CDR2 are GTSNPN and SVGIG (reference sequence). The CDR3 reads CAWGTGASQETQYF. The CDR3 nucleotides are TGTGCCTGGGGTACAGGGGCGAGCCAAGAGACCCAGTACTTC.

The chain employs TRBV7-8 and TRBJ2-2, with no clear D. The V end was cut by 5 bases, the J end by 5 bases, with 9 bases between. Looked up from germline, CDR1 is SGHVS and CDR2 is FQNEAQ. The CDR3 extends over 13 amino acids. The CDR3: CASSRDPTGELFF. The CDR3 DNA reads TGTGCCAGCAGCAGAGATCCAACCGGGGAGCTGTTTTTT.

V gene TRBV27 combines with J gene TRBJ2-2; D unclear. CDR3 size: 14 residues. Trimming pared 3 bases from V and 7 bases from J, leaving 12 bases between. Germline V lookup: CDR1 MNHEY, CDR2 SMNVEV (reference sequence). The CDR3 is CASSLIWSGGELFF. In nucleotides, the CDR3 is TGTGCCAGCAGTTTGATCTGGAGTGGCGGGGAGCTGTTTTTT.

The gene calls are TRBV7-2 and TRBJ1-2; 11 nucleotides align to TRBD1. The V segment lost 5 bases and the J segment 8 bases; nucleotides outside the gene matches: 7. CDR1 is SGHTA and CDR2 is FQGNSA in the germline V gene. CDR3 length equals 14 residues. CDR3 amino acids: CASSLRDRGIGYTF. In nucleotides, the CDR3 is TGTGCCAGCAGCCTCCGGGACAGGGGGATCGGCTACACCTTC. The full variable domain, completed using reference TRBV7-2 and TRBJ1-2, is GAGVSQSPSNKVTEKGKDVELRCDPISGHTALYWYRQSLGQGLEFLIYFQGNSAPDKSGLPSDRFSAERTGGSVSTLTIQRTQQEDSAVYLCASSLRDRGIGYTFGSGTRLTVV.

The chain combines TRBV10-1 with TRBJ1-1; TRBD1 matches at 7 bases. The CDR3 totals 13 residues. The V and J ends lost 11 bases and 1 base, in that order; junction bases with no gene match: 7. Germline V gene sequence: CDR1 WNHNN, CDR2 SYGVQD (reference sequence). For the CDR3, the DNA is TGCGCCCGAAAACAGGGGTCGAACACTGAAGCTTTCTTT. Translated, it gives CARKQGSNTEAFF.

The chain uses TRBV29-1 and TRBJ2-7; 12 bases align to TRBD2. The V segment lost 8 bases and the J segment 3 bases; nucleotides outside the gene matches: 14. Germline V gene sequence: CDR1 SQVTM, CDR2 ANQGSEA. The CDR3 sequence is 16 residues long. The chain's CDR3 is CSSGGLAGGSDYEQYF. In nucleotides, the CDR3 is TGCAGCTCAGGAGGCCTAGCGGGAGGGAGTGACTACGAGCAGTACTTC.

This clone has more than one count but fewer than ten. V gene TRBV19 combines with J gene TRBJ1-1; D not certain. Germline V gene data show CDR1 as LNHDA and CDR2 as SQIVND (reference sequence). CDR3 length equals 12 residues. V lost 7 bases to trimming and J lost 1 base, with 7 bases between them. CDR3 bases: TGTGCCAGTATCCACGGGAACACTGAAGCTTTCTTT. Protein: CASIHGNTEAFF.

V is TRBV29-1 and J is TRBJ2-3, with 14 bases aligning to TRBD2. Trimming at V came to 6 bases and at J to 4 bases, leaving 3 bases not matched to a gene. Germline CDR1 is SQVTM and CDR2 is ANQGSEA. The CDR3 length is 14 residues. The CDR3 spells CSVGGLAGADTQYF. Here the CDR3 DNA reads TGCAGCGTCGGGGGACTAGCGGGAGCAGATACGCAGTATTTT.

DNA of the CDR3: TGTGCCAGTTGTTCCTACGCTGCAACTAATGAAAAACTGTTTTTT. This translates into CASCSYAATNEKLFF. The rearrangement links TRBV19 to TRBJ1-4; D unclear. CDR1 LNHDA and CDR2 SQIVND come from the germline V gene (reference sequence). This CDR3 is 15 amino acids long. V was shortened by 8 bases and J by 0 bases, with 13 bases between the two germline ends.

This clone was found once. The gene calls are TRBV5-1 and TRBJ1-1; tentative D call: TRBD1 (6 bases). V was shortened by 4 bases and J by 0 bases, with 10 bases between the two germline ends. Germline V lookup: CDR1 SGHRS, CDR2 YFSETQ. The CDR3 is made up of 14 amino acids. The CDR3 DNA sequence: TGCGCCAGCAGCCAGGGGAATATGAACACTGAAGCTTTCTTT. Translating gives CASSQGNMNTEAFF.

CDR3 bases: TGTGCCAGCAGCGTAGGCGGAACCGCCGGAAACACCATATATTTT. Encoded protein: CASSVGGTAGNTIYF. The chain has TRBV9 and TRBJ1-3; D remains unclear. The germline V gene encodes CDR1 SGDLS and CDR2 YYNGEE. V was clipped by 0 bases and J by 4 bases, with 11 bases between them. CDR3 length: 15 residues.